The 29 T cell receptor beta chains listed next were all sequenced from one sample in a study of shared clonotypes between healthy human individuals. Measured with immunoSEQ multiplex PCR; TCRdb has only the in-frame clones, and not every one. Here the sample spans hundreds of thousands of clones, 85% to 95% being singletons. CD45RO-negative CD8 cells positively selected for CCR7 made up the naive population, which excluded terminally differentiated effector memory CD45RA+ cells. The sequenced material came from naive CD8+ T cells sorted from blood. The receptor set was obtained from a woman younger than 45 in good health.

The sample holds one count of this clone. The chain uses TRBV5-1 and TRBJ1-2; weak D call: TRBD1 (6 bases). Germline CDR1 is SGHRS and CDR2 is YFSETQ. CDR3 length equals 15 residues. V lost 0 bases, J lost 0 bases, and 9 bases lay in between. The CDR3 DNA sequence: TGCGCCAGCAGCTTGGACAGGGTTGCTAACTATGGCTACACCTTC. Translated, it gives CASSLDRVANYGYTF.

V gene TRBV30 combines with J gene TRBJ1-2, with 10 bases fitting TRBD1. The junction had 3 bases not matched to a gene; V was cut back by 3 bases and J by 2 bases. The germline gives CDR1 GTSNPN, CDR2 SVGIG (reference sequence). CDR3 size: 14 residues. The CDR3 DNA follows: TGTGCCTGGAGCCCGGGACAGGGGAACTATGGCTACACCTTC. Translated, it gives CAWSPGQGNYGYTF.

Here the CDR3 DNA reads TGTGCAAGTCACTTAAGAGTAAAGCGGCACACTGAAGCTTTCTTT. This translates into CASHLRVKRHTEAFF. V usage is TRBV12-2 and J usage is TRBJ1-1. TRBV12-2 is shown as a pseudogene. The CDR3 extends over 15 amino acids.

The chain couples TRBV29-1 to TRBJ2-1; 11 nucleotides match TRBD1. V shed 5 bases, J shed 0 bases, and the junction held 6 bases outside the gene matches. This CDR3 has 16 amino acids. Germline assignment: CDR1 SQVTM and CDR2 ANQGSEA. The CDR3 loop is CSVLGTGGNSYNEQFF. In nucleotides, the CDR3 is TGCAGCGTTCTAGGGACAGGGGGTAACTCCTACAATGAGCAGTTCTTC.

This clone was counted once. J is TRBJ2-2 and V is TRBV5-4; 8 bases line up with TRBD2. Germline V gene lookup returns CDR1 SGHNT and CDR2 YYREEE (reference sequence). V dropped 1 base and J dropped 2; count of bases not matched to a gene: 4. This CDR3 is built from 16 residues. The CDR3 protein is CASSLNLAGNTGELFF. The CDR3 nucleotides read TGTGCCAGCAGCTTGAATCTAGCGGGTAACACCGGGGAGCTGTTTTTT. Full variable domain (outside the CDR3, taken from reference TRBV5-4 and TRBJ2-2): ETGVTQSPTHLIKTRGQQVTLRCSSQSGHNTVSWYQQALGQGPQFIFQYYREEENGRGNFPPRFSGLQFPNYSSELNVNALELDDSALYLCASSLNLAGNTGELFFGEGSRLTVL.

The CDR3 here is CASSSSAQPQHF. The CDR3 nucleotides are TGTGCCAGCAGCTCCTCAGCTCAGCCCCAGCATTTT. This sequence joins TRBV5-8 and TRBJ1-5; D ambiguous. The CDR3 spans 12 residues. Germline values: CDR1 SGHTS, CDR2 YDEGEE. Deletions cut 3 bases from V and 6 bases from J, with 7 bases between.

This clone appeared once. The chain joins TRBV19 to TRBJ2-4; the match to TRBD2 covers 9 bases. Per the germline V gene, CDR1 is LNHDA and CDR2 is SQIVND (reference sequence). The CDR3 is made up of 18 amino acids. Trimming removed 5 bases from V and 0 bases from J; junction bases left unmatched: 11. CDR3 sequence (DNA): TGTGCCAGTAGTTCTAGCGGGGACAGCGACCTAGCCAAAAACATTCAGTACTTC. Its translation: CASSSSGDSDLAKNIQYF.

This clone showed up just once. This chain joins TRBV7-9 and TRBJ1-1, with D uncertain. The length of the CDR3 is 11 residues. Germline CDR1 is SEHNR and CDR2 is FQNEAQ (reference sequence). V lost 5 bases, J lost 10 bases, and 11 bases lay in between. This chain's CDR3 is CASSHNQGAFF. DNA for the CDR3: TGTGCCAGCAGCCACAACCAAGGAGCTTTCTTT.

The chain recombines TRBV12-5 with TRBJ1-2; D perhaps matches TRBD1 (5 bases). The germline V and J ends were trimmed by 5 bases and 4 bases, with 11 bases remaining between them. From germline, CDR1 is LGHNT and CDR2 FRNRAP. This CDR3 region has 13 residues. The CDR3: CASGGGSSYGYTF. CDR3 sequence (DNA): TGTGCTAGTGGTGGGGGGAGTTCCTATGGCTACACCTTC.

This chain links TRBV13 with TRBJ2-7; 10 bases line up with TRBD2. There are 16 residues in the CDR3. CDR1 and CDR2 (germline): PRHDT, FYEKMQ (reference sequence). The V and J ends lost 1 base and 3 bases, in that order; junction bases with no gene match: 6. The CDR3 here is CASSLELAGAFYEQYF. The CDR3 nucleotides read TGTGCCAGCAGCTTAGAGCTAGCGGGAGCCTTCTACGAGCAGTACTTC.

The chain has TRBV19 and TRBJ2-7, with D perhaps TRBD2 (6 bases). The CDR3 loop spans 17 amino acids. V lost 2 bases and J 4 bases, leaving 21 bases between the germline ends. The germline V gene encodes CDR1 LNHDA and CDR2 SQIVND (reference sequence). In DNA form, the CDR3 reads TGTGCCAGTAGTATACGACCGCCCCAGGGAGGTCCTTACGAGCAGTACTTC. It specifies CASSIRPPQGGPYEQYF.

This sequence joins TRBV6-1 and TRBJ1-2, with a possible D match to TRBD1 (6 bases). V lost 3 bases and J 3 bases, leaving 23 bases between the germline ends. Germline V gene lookup returns CDR1 MNHNS and CDR2 SASEGT. The CDR3 sequence is 18 residues long. The CDR3, as DNA: TGTGCCAGCAGTGAGGCCTCTGACAGGACACAAGTCTACTATGGCTACACCTTC. Protein: CASSEASDRTQVYYGYTF.

CDR3: CASSPRTEEETQYF. CDR3 nucleotides: TGTGCCAGCAGTCCCCGGACGGAAGAAGAGACCCAGTACTTC. The V gene is TRBV25-1, the J gene TRBJ2-5; the D is unclear. The CDR3 is 14 amino acids. V lost 5 bases, J lost 3 bases, and 13 bases lay in between. CDR1 is MGHDK, CDR2 SYGVNS, per germline.

Only one count was recorded for this clone. DNA for the CDR3: TGCGCCAGCAGCCAAGGGGGCGGGAGTAGCAATGAGCAGTTCTTC. Protein: CASSQGGGSSNEQFF. The chain uses TRBV4-1 and TRBJ2-1, with 7 bases identical to TRBD2. This CDR3 spans 15 amino acids. The germline V gene encodes CDR1 MGHRA and CDR2 YSYEKL. V lost 1 base and J lost 6; bases outside the gene matches: 6.

In DNA, the CDR3 is TGTGCCAGCAGCTTAGATTGGGGGGTTGAGCAGTACTTC. This sequence encodes CASSLDWGVEQYF. The gene calls are TRBV11-2 and TRBJ2-7; maybe TRBD2 (6 bases). This CDR3 contains 13 residues. Germline CDR1 is SGHAT and CDR2 is FQNNGV. Trimming shortened V by 0 bases and J by 7 bases, and 10 bases separated the two germline ends.

The chain employs TRBV4-1 and TRBJ2-5; 9 positions agree with TRBD2. Unmatched junction bases numbered 3, after V lost 2 bases and J lost 5 bases. CDR1 is MGHRA and CDR2 is YSYEKL in the germline V gene. CDR3 size: 14 residues. The CDR3: CASSQPGLAETQYF. The DNA for the CDR3 is TGCGCCAGCAGCCAACCGGGACTAGCCGAGACCCAGTACTTC.

CDR3: CAISSKGQTYEQYF. In DNA, the CDR3 is TGTGCCATCAGTTCAAAGGGACAGACCTACGAGCAGTACTTC. The chain links TRBV10-3 to TRBJ2-7; 7 positions agree with TRBD1. Trimming cost V 5 bases and J 2 bases; bases outside gene matches: 6. CDR1 and CDR2 from the germline V gene are ENHRY and SYGVKD. CDR3 size: 14 residues.

For this clone: This specimen includes other DNA sequences encoding the same CDR3. This chain joins TRBV7-9 and TRBJ2-7, with 13 bases lining up with TRBD2. The CDR3 covers 15 residues. In germline, CDR1 is SEHNR, CDR2 FQNEAQ (reference sequence). V dropped 5 bases and J dropped 2; count of bases not matched to a gene: 3. CDR3: CASSPGTSGTYEQYF. CDR3 nucleotide sequence: TGTGCCAGCAGCCCAGGGACTAGCGGGACCTACGAGCAGTACTTC.

CDR3 amino acids: CASSLGLAGREQYF. The DNA for the CDR3 is TGTGCCAGCAGCTTGGGACTAGCGGGACGCGAGCAGTACTTC. The V gene is TRBV5-5, the J gene TRBJ2-7; 11 nucleotides align to TRBD2. The junction had 2 bases not matched to a gene; V was cut back by 0 bases and J by 6 bases. Germline loops: CDR1 SGHKS, CDR2 YYEKEE (reference sequence). The CDR3 contains 14 residues.

The chain has TRBV19 and TRBJ2-1; 7 positions agree with TRBD1. The V gene end was trimmed by 1 base and the J gene end by 4 bases; junction bases not matched to a gene: 7. The CDR3 length is 16 residues. CDR1 is LNHDA and CDR2 is SQIVND in the germline V gene (reference sequence). Here the CDR3 reads CASSIGVTGLYNEQFF. The DNA of the CDR3 is TGTGCCAGTAGTATAGGTGTGACAGGGCTATACAATGAGCAGTTCTTC.

V gene TRBV13 combines with J gene TRBJ1-1; D is perhaps TRBD1 (5 bases). V gave up 1 base and J gave up 4 bases, with 10 bases separating them. This CDR3 has 14 amino acids. CDR1 and CDR2 from the germline V gene are PRHDT and FYEKMQ (reference sequence). CDR3 protein: CASSLVQGTTEAFF. The CDR3 region has the DNA TGTGCCAGCAGCTTAGTGCAGGGAACCACTGAAGCTTTCTTT.

J is TRBJ2-7 and V is TRBV29-1; 14 nucleotides line up with TRBD2. Germline V gives CDR1 SQVTM, CDR2 ANQGSEA. J lost 6 bases, V lost 3 bases, and 4 bases had no gene match. The CDR3 sequence is 14 residues long. The CDR3 DNA follows: TGCAGCGTTGACGGGACTAGCGGGAGTGGCGAGCAGTACTTC. It translates to CSVDGTSGSGEQYF.

The gene calls are TRBV7-8 and TRBJ2-7, with unresolved D. This CDR3 is 13 amino acids long. The V end lost 0 bases, the J end lost 0 bases, and 3 bases lay between the germline ends. The germline V gene has CDR1 SGHVS and CDR2 FQNEAQ. CDR3: CASSLAISYEQYF. The CDR3 coding sequence is TGTGCCAGCAGCTTAGCAATCTCCTACGAGCAGTACTTC.

The chain employs TRBV19 and TRBJ2-7; perhaps TRBD2 as D (7 bases). The germline V gene encodes CDR1 LNHDA and CDR2 SQIVND (reference sequence). V lost 7 bases and J 7 bases, leaving 20 bases between the germline ends. This CDR3 has 14 amino acids. The CDR3 coding sequence is TGTGCCAGTAATTTCGGCGGGGGCCTTGGGGAGCAGTACTTC. It specifies CASNFGGGLGEQYF.

The chain is built from TRBV4-2 and TRBJ2-2; D is unresolved. This CDR3 has 18 residues. The germline gives CDR1 LGHNA, CDR2 YNFKEQ. Trimming took off 1 base at V and 1 base at J, with 16 bases between the two ends. For the CDR3, the DNA is TGTGCCAGCAGCCAAGGTCCCTTTGCGAGTGAGAACACCGGGGAGCTGTTTTTT. Encoded protein: CASSQGPFASENTGELFF.

V gene TRBV13 combines with J gene TRBJ1-1, with TRBD1 as a possible D gene (6 bases). From germline, CDR1 is PRHDT and CDR2 FYEKMQ (reference sequence). This CDR3 is built from 15 residues. The V and J ends lost 5 bases and 5 bases respectively, with 18 bases between them. The CDR3 nucleotides read TGTGCCAGCAGCCTCGGGAGGGGGAGTGGGACTGAAGCTTTCTTT. Encoded protein: CASSLGRGSGTEAFF.

V is TRBV19 and J is TRBJ1-1, with D maybe TRBD1 (5 bases). The CDR3 is 15 amino acids. V lost 5 bases to trimming and J lost 1 base, with 14 bases between them. Per germline, CDR1 LNHDA and CDR2 SQIVND (reference sequence). The CDR3 is CASSHPDIPNTEAFF. As DNA, the CDR3 is TGTGCCAGTAGTCACCCGGACATACCGAACACTGAAGCTTTCTTT. The complete variable domain, with remaining parts taken from reference TRBV19 and TRBJ1-1, reads DGGITQSPKYLFRKEGQNVTLSCEQNLNHDAMYWYRQDPGQGLRLIYYSQIVNDFQKGDIAEGYSVSREKKESFPLTVTSAQKNPTAFYLCASSHPDIPNTEAFFGQGTRLTVV.

This sequence joins TRBV4-1 and TRBJ1-5; tentatively, D is TRBD1 (5 bases). The germline V gene encodes CDR1 MGHRA and CDR2 YSYEKL. V lost 2 bases and J lost 2, with 13 bases in between. CDR3 length: 16 amino acids. CDR3 loop: CASSQRDGLGNQPQHF. The CDR3 DNA follows: TGCGCCAGCAGCCAAAGGGACGGGTTGGGCAATCAGCCCCAGCATTTT.

This rearrangement joins TRBV6-5 to TRBJ2-1, with 8 bases lining up with TRBD2. This CDR3 has 15 amino acids. Unmatched junction bases numbered 9, after V lost 7 bases and J lost 4 bases. CDR1 is MNHEY and CDR2 is SVGAGI in the germline V gene. CDR3: CASTSSGGTYNEQFF. The CDR3 coding sequence is TGTGCCAGCACCTCAAGCGGGGGAACATACAATGAGCAGTTCTTC.